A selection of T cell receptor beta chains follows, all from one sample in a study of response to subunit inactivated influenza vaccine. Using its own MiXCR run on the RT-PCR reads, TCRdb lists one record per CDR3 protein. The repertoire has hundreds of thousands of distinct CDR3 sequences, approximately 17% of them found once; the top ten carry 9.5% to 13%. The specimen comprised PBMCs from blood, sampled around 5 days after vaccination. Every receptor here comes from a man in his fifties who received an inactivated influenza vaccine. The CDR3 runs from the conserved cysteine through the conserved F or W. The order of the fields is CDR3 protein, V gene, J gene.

CASSRDVISGNTIYF	TRBV12-3/TRBV12-4	TRBJ1-3
CASSYNDRIGYGYTF	TRBV6-5	TRBJ1-2
CASSTPGLAAYEQYF	TRBV28	TRBJ2-7
CASSLESSADTQYF	TRBV5-4	TRBJ2-3
CSASPNTFDTGELFF	TRBV20-1	TRBJ2-2
CASSLTSDSYNEQFF	TRBV5-1	TRBJ2-1
CASSQVVWPRYNEQFF	TRBV4-1	TRBJ2-1
CASRPLAEAYEQYF	TRBV6-1	TRBJ2-7
CASRRGQSSYEQYF	TRBV27	TRBJ2-7
CASQPGGFVGAKNIQYF	TRBV12-3/TRBV12-4	TRBJ2-4
CASSSTTESSYEQYF	TRBV5-1	TRBJ2-7
CASSQGFDTGELFF	TRBV3-1	TRBJ2-2
CASSPGTGEDEQYF	TRBV4-3	TRBJ2-7
CASSWGWNQPQHF	TRBV6-5	TRBJ1-5
CSARDVVAAQFF	TRBV20-1	TRBJ2-1
CASSPTPGVNEQYF	TRBV28	TRBJ2-7
CASSPLGRNEQFF	TRBV5-1	TRBJ2-1
CATSISSGTLYNEQFF	TRBV15	TRBJ2-1
CASSPDMGQPQHF	TRBV7-2	TRBJ1-5
CASRAGTGNTGELFF	TRBV28	TRBJ2-2
CSARDPGKQETQYF	TRBV20-1	TRBJ2-5
CSARDTPGFGTDTQYF	TRBV20-1	TRBJ2-3
CASSFTGTYYEQYF	TRBV12-3/TRBV12-4	TRBJ2-7
CSARSIGSTGELFF	TRBV20-1	TRBJ2-2
CSVDGTGNYGYTF	TRBV29-1	TRBJ1-2
CASSLVSSNRNYGYTF	TRBV7-2	TRBJ1-2
CASSESWTKGSPLHF	TRBV10-2	TRBJ1-6
CASSLSDTDYGYTF	TRBV5-1	TRBJ1-2
CAISEPGVNSEQYF	TRBV10-3	TRBJ2-7
CASGRAGGRETQYF	TRBV7-2	TRBJ2-5
CASSLFGGMNTGELFF	TRBV28	TRBJ2-2
CASSSGHSIQETQYF	TRBV7-8	TRBJ2-5
CASSLDLSMGELFF	TRBV5-1	TRBJ2-2
CASSPMLGQSHGYTF	TRBV18	TRBJ1-2
CASSPTRLRDTQYF	TRBV11-2	TRBJ2-3
CASSQRTSQETQYF	TRBV4-2	TRBJ2-5